This T cell receptor (beta chain) was observed in a study of T cells in Graves' hyperthyroidism and ophthalmopathy. Study context: At initial diagnosis, before any treatment had begun, peripheral blood was obtained.

Diagnostic assessment was based on clinical symptoms, serum thyroxine and TRAb, thyroid ultrasound and orbital computed tomography. Germline V gene data show CDR1 as LNHNV and CDR2 as YYDKDF (reference sequence). The CDR3 spans 12 residues. V lost 6 bases to trimming and J lost 4 bases, with 6 bases between them. This clonotype occurred a few times. What was amplified from RNA transcripts were TCR beta CDR3 regions. The HTBI set primed first-round TCR CDR3 RT-PCR. TCRdb re-called the multiplex PCR reads with MiXCR, one entry per CDR3 protein. The sample lists some 800,000 distinct CDR3 sequences; about 38% were seen once.

The chain carries TRBV15 and TRBJ2-2; D gene unclear. The material sequenced was blood. The TCR comes from a man between 18 and 29 years old with Graves' hyperthyroidism. The CDR3 bases are TGTGCCACCAGTCAGATCACCGGGGAGCTGTTTTTT. The encoded protein is CATSQITGELFF. Drawing the rest from reference TRBV15 and TRBJ2-2, the complete variable domain is DAMVIQNPRYQVTQFGKPVTLSCSQTLNHNVMYWYQQKSSQAPKLLFHYYDKDFNNEADTPDNFQSRRPNTSFCFLDIRSPGLGDTAMYLCATSQITGELFFGEGSRLTVL.